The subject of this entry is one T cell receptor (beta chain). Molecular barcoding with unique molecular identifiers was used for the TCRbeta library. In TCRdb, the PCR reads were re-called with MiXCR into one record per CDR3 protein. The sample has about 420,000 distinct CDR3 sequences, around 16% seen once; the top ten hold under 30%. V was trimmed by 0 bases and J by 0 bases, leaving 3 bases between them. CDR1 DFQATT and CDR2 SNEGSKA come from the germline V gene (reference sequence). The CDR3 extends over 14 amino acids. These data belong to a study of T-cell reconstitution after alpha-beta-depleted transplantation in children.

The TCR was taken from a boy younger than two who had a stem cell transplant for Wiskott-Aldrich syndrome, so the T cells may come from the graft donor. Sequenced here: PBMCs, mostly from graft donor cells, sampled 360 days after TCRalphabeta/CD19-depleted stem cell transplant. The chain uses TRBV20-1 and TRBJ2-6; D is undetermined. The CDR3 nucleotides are TGCAGTGCTAGAGACTCCTCTGGGGCCAACGTCCTGACTTTC. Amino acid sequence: CSARDSSGANVLTF.